This T cell receptor (beta chain) originates from a study of T cells after posttransplantation cyclophosphamide. Broader study findings: TRB overlap between skin or GI tissue T cells and blood was limited. Donor CD8+ memory clones often dominated recipient blood repertoires at later times.

Details on this clone: Its specificity is unknown.

Treatment was busulfan-fludarabine conditioning, a marrow graft, and cyclophosphamide on days +3 and +4. There are 14 residues in the CDR3. Per germline, CDR1 ENHRY and CDR2 SYGVKD. After removal of 6 bases from V and 9 bases from J, the junction contained 8 bases not matched to a gene. The table came from immunoSEQ multiplex PCR; TCRdb's copy has only in-frame clones and leaves some out. The sample shows about 43,000 clones, about 90% of them seen only once. The sequenced sample was PBMCs, obtained around 58 days after allogeneic stem cell transplant with posttransplant cyclophosphamide. The receptor comes from a male patient between 55 and 70 years old who received an allogeneic stem cell transplant from a related donor and was CMV-positive. Some T cells may possibly be graft donor cells. The V and J genes are TRBV10-3 and TRBJ1-6, with TRBD1 matching over 7 bases. This chain's CDR3 is CAIRATGVSSPLHF. CDR3 bases: TGTGCCATCAGGGCCACAGGGGTGAGTTCACCCCTCCACTTT.